This is a list of T cell receptor beta chains from one sample in a study of T cell responses to AZD1222 COVID-19 vaccine. Sequenced by immunoSEQ multiplex PCR; TCRdb stores in-frame clones only, minus some. The sample carries 150,000 or so clones, 80% to 95% recorded once. This specimen consisted of peripheral blood, obtained on day 0 of MenACWY control vaccination. The source of these receptors is an adult in good health. The CDR3 runs from the conserved cysteine through the conserved F or W. A D gene is named only where the DNA matches it firmly. The listing skips clone size in some rows; elsewhere it reads once, few, many or a size class.

size: -
D: -
J: TRBJ2-1
V: TRBV19
DNA: TGTGCCAGTAGTCCTAGGGGGTACAATGAGCAGTTCTTC
CDR3: CASSPRGYNEQFF

size: -
D: -
J: TRBJ1-1
V: TRBV3-1/TRBV3-2
DNA: TGTGCCAGCAGTCCAAAACAGGGCGGTGAAGCTTTCTTT
CDR3: CASSPKQGGEAFF

size: -
D: -
J: TRBJ2-1
V: TRBV7-2
DNA: TGTGCCAGCAGCTGGGGGTCTAGCAGAAGCTCCTACAATGAGCAGTTCTTC
CDR3: CASSWGSSRSSYNEQFF

size: -
D: TRBD1
J: TRBJ1-2
V: TRBV5-6
DNA: TGTGCCAGCAGCTTGGTACAGGGGAACTATGGCTACACCTTC
CDR3: CASSLVQGNYGYTF

size: -
D: -
J: TRBJ1-1
V: TRBV27
DNA: TGTGCCAGCAGTTTAGGGGGCCATGAAGCTTTCTTT
CDR3: CASSLGGHEAFF

size: -
D: -
J: TRBJ1-5
V: TRBV3-1/TRBV3-2
DNA: TGTGCCAGCAGCCACGGGGACGGGAATCAGCCCCAGCATTTT
CDR3: CASSHGDGNQPQHF

size: once
D: -
J: TRBJ1-5
V: TRBV28
DNA: TGTGCCAGCAGTTTATCCCTGCTAGGACAGCCCCAGCATTTT
CDR3: CASSLSLLGQPQHF

size: -
D: -
J: TRBJ2-7
V: TRBV10-1
DNA: TGCGCCAGCAGTGACAACTCCTACGAGCAGTACTTC
CDR3: CASSDNSYEQYF

size: -
D: -
J: TRBJ1-6
V: TRBV5-1
DNA: TGCGCCAGCCGCACAGCGAGTAATTCACCCCTCCACTTT
CDR3: CASRTASNSPLHF

size: -
D: -
J: TRBJ2-2
V: TRBV4-1
DNA: TGCGCCAGCAGCCAAGTTTCCGACACCGGGGAGCTGTTTTTT
CDR3: CASSQVSDTGELFF

size: -
D: -
J: TRBJ1-3
V: TRBV27
DNA: TGTGCCAGCAGTCCCTTCGAGGGAAACACCATATATTTT
CDR3: CASSPFEGNTIYF

size: -
D: -
J: TRBJ2-7
V: TRBV28
DNA: TGTGCCAGCTGTACCCCCCCAGGGGCCTACGAGCAGTACTTC
CDR3: CASCTPPGAYEQYF

size: -
D: TRBD2
J: TRBJ2-1
V: TRBV5-5
DNA: TGTGCCAGCAGCTTGATAGGGACTAGTCGCAATGAGCAGTTCTTC
CDR3: CASSLIGTSRNEQFF

size: -
D: TRBD1
J: TRBJ1-3
V: TRBV5-1
DNA: TGCGCCAGCAGCGAGCGGCAGGGGGCAGGTGGAAACACCATATATTTT
CDR3: CASSERQGAGGNTIYF

size: -
D: -
J: TRBJ1-4
V: TRBV29-1
DNA: TGCAGCGTTGAAGAGCCCAGCGAAACTAATGAAAAACTGTTTTTT
CDR3: CSVEEPSETNEKLFF

size: -
D: TRBD1
J: TRBJ1-2
V: TRBV7-9
DNA: TGTGCCAGCAGCTCCGGGACAGGGGGCTACACCTTC
CDR3: CASSSGTGGYTF

size: -
D: -
J: TRBJ1-2
V: TRBV5-8
DNA: TGTGCCAGCAGCTTGGCCTTATCTAGCTATGGCTACACCTTC
CDR3: CASSLALSSYGYTF